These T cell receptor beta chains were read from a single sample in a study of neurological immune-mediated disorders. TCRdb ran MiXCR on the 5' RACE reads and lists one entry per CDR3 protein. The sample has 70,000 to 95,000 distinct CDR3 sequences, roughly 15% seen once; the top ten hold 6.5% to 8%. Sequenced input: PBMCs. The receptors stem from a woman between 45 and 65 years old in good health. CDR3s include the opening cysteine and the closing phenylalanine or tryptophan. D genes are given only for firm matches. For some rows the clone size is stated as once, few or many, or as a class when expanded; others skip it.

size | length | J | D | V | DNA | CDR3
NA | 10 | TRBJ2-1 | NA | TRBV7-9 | TGTGCCAGCAGATTAAATGCGCAGTTCTTC | CASRLNAQFF
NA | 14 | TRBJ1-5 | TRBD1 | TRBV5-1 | TGCGCCAGCAGCTGGGGGACAGACAATCAGCCCCAGCATTTT | CASSWGTDNQPQHF
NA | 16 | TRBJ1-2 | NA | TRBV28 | TGTGCCAGCAGTCCACCCGATGGGGGTGGGGACTATGGCTACACCTTC | CASSPPDGGGDYGYTF
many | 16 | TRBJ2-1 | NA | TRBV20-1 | TGCAGTGCTAGAGACGCTCCTGGCGGCTCCTACAATGAGCAGTTCTTC | CSARDAPGGSYNEQFF
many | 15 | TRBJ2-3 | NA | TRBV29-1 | TGCAGCGTTGTGGAAACGGTGTCGAGCACAGATACGCAGTATTTT | CSVVETVSSTDTQYF
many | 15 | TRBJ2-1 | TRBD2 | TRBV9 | TGTGCCAGCAGCGTAAGTAGCGGGAGTTGGAATGAGCAGTTCTTC | CASSVSSGSWNEQFF
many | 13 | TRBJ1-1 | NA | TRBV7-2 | TGTGCCAGCAGTTTCCTGCGGGACACTGAAGCTTTCTTT | CASSFLRDTEAFF
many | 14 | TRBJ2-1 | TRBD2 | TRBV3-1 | TGTGCCAGCGGAGGGACTAGCGGGGTCCATGAGCAGTTCTTC | CASGGTSGVHEQFF
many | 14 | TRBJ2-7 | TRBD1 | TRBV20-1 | TGCAGTGCTCCCCGGCGACAGGGGCCTGGCGAGCAGTACTTC | CSAPRRQGPGEQYF
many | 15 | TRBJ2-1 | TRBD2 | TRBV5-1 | TGCGCCAGCAGCTTGGTGACTAGCGGGATCAATGAGCAGTTCTTC | CASSLVTSGINEQFF
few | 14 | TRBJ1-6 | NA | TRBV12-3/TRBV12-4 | TGTGCCAGCAGCGCCTCTCTCAGTAATTCACCCCTCCACTTT | CASSASLSNSPLHF
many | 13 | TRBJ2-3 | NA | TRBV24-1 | TGTGCCACCGGGGGAGGTCACACAGATACGCAGTATTTT | CATGGGHTDTQYF
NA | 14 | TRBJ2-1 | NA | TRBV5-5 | TGTGCCAGCAGCTTGTGGGGAGGCTACAATGAGCAGTTCTTC | CASSLWGGYNEQFF
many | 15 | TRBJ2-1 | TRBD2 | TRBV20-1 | TGCAGTGCTAGAGTCAGCGGGAGCTCCTACAATGAGCAGTTCTTC | CSARVSGSSYNEQFF
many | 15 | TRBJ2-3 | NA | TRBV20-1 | TGCAGTGCTGGCCCCCAGGGGCGAAGCACAGATACGCAGTATTTT | CSAGPQGRSTDTQYF
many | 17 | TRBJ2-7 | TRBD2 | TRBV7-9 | TGTGCCAGCAGCTTATTTCAAGCGGGGGGGACCGACTACGAGCAGTACTTC | CASSLFQAGGTDYEQYF
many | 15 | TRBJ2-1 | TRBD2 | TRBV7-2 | TGTGCCAGCAGCCCCCGGCTAGCGGGAGCAGGTGAGCAGTTCTTC | CASSPRLAGAGEQFF
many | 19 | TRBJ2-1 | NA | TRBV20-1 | TGCAGTGCCTTGCTCCCTAATGGAGGGGGCGGGAGCTCCTACAATGAGCAGTTCTTC | CSALLPNGGGGSSYNEQFF
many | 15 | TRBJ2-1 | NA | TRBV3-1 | TGTGCCAGCAGCCTCCAAGGTGGGGCTTACAATGAGCAGTTCTTC | CASSLQGGAYNEQFF
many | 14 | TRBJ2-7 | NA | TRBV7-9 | TGTGCCAGCAGCCGCCCCGGCGGGGCCTACGAGCAGTACTTC | CASSRPGGAYEQYF
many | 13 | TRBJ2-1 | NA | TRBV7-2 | TGTGCCAGCAGCTTGTCACAAAACAATGAGCAGTTCTTC | CASSLSQNNEQFF
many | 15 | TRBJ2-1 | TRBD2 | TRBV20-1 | TGCAGTGCTAGAGATCGGGGGACTAGCGGAGTTGAGCAGTTCTTC | CSARDRGTSGVEQFF
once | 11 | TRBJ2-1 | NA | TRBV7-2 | TGTGCCAGCACTCCATTCAATGAGCAGTTCTTC | CASTPFNEQFF
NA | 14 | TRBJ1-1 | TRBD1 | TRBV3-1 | TGTGCCAGCAGCCACAACCCAGGGGGCACTGAAGCTTTCTTT | CASSHNPGGTEAFF
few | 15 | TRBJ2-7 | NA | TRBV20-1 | TGCAGTGCTAGAGATCTTAAAGGGGATTTCTACGAGCAGTACTTC | CSARDLKGDFYEQYF
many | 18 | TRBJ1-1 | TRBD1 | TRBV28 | TGTGCCAGCAGTTTATATCGCCGGGGGACAGGTTTGAACACTGAAGCTTTCTTT | CASSLYRRGTGLNTEAFF
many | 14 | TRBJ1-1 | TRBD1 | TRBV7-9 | TGTGCCAGCAGCGCACAACAGGGGGGAACTGAAGCTTTCTTT | CASSAQQGGTEAFF
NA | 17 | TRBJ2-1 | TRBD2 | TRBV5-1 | TGCGCCAGCAGCCGACATCAACTAGCGGGGGCCTCCTATGAGCAGTTCTTC | CASSRHQLAGASYEQFF
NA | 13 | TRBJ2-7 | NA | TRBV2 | TGTGCCAGCAGTGAGTCTATTGTAGAGGAGCAGTACTTC | CASSESIVEEQYF
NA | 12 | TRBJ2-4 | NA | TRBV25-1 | TGTGCCAGCACTGAGGGTCTGGCAATTCAGTACTTC | CASTEGLAIQYF
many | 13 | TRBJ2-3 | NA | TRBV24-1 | TGTGCCACCAGTGATCCGACGACAGATACGCAGTATTTT | CATSDPTTDTQYF
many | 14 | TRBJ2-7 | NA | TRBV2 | TGTGCCAGCAGCGGGGACTTCCTCGCGGGTGAGCAGTACTTC | CASSGDFLAGEQYF
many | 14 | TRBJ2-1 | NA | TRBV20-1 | TGCAGTGCTAGAGATCCAGCTAGCGTCGGTGAGCAGTTCTTC | CSARDPASVGEQFF
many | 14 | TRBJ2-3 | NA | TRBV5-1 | TGCGCCAGCAGCTCGGGGAACAAGGCAGATACGCAGTATTTT | CASSSGNKADTQYF
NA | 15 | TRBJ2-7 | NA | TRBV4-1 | TGCGCCAGCAGCCAAAATGCGGCTCTCTCCTACGAGCAGTACTTC | CASSQNAALSYEQYF
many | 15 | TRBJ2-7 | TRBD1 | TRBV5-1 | TGCGCCAGCAGCCCTAGGGGGACAGGGGCCTACGAGCAGTACTTC | CASSPRGTGAYEQYF
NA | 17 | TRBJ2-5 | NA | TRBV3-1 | TGTGCCAGCAGAGTTCGAGACCCGTCCTATTACCAAGAGACCCAGTACTTC | CASRVRDPSYYQETQYF
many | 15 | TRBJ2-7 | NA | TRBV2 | TGTGCCAGCAGTGATAGGGGCGGAGGTTTCTACGAGCAGTACTTC | CASSDRGGGFYEQYF
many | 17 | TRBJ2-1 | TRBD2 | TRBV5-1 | TGCGCCAGCAGCGCGGGGACTAGCGGGGGGGCCAGCAATGAGCAGTTCTTC | CASSAGTSGGASNEQFF
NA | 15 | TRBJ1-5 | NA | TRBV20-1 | TGCAGTGCTAGTTCGGTAGGAGCCCCGGATCAGCCCCAGCATTTT | CSASSVGAPDQPQHF
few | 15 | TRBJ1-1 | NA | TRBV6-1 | TGTGCCAGCAGTGATGCAGAGGCCTATTACACTGAAGCTTTCTTT | CASSDAEAYYTEAFF
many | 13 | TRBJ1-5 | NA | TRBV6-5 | TGTGCCAGCAGCCCTAATCATAATCAGCCCCAGCATTTT | CASSPNHNQPQHF
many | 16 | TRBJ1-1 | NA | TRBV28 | TGTGCCAGCAGTTTATCGGGACGGCTCTTCAACACTGAAGCTTTCTTT | CASSLSGRLFNTEAFF
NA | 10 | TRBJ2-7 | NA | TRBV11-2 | TGTGCCAGCAGCTCCCACGAGCAGTACTTC | CASSSHEQYF
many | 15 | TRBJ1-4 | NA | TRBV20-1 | TGCAGTGCTAGAGGATCAGGGGCCTTCACCGAAAAACTGTTTTTT | CSARGSGAFTEKLFF
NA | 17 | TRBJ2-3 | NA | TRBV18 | TGTGCCAGCTCACCCCAAGATGATTTTTACGGCACATATACGCAGTATTTT | CASSPQDDFYGTYTQYF
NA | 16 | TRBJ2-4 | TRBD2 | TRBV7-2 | TGTGCCAGCATCTTAAGGCTAGCGGGAGCGGGAAACATTCAGTACTTC | CASILRLAGAGNIQYF